This T cell receptor (beta chain) was recovered during a study of cytomegalovirus exposure and HLA in healthy donors. Study conclusions and caveats: Data from an earlier analysis indicated that most TCR beta V segments were productive either about 87% or about 30% of the time. In all likelihood, a cluster of highly shared sequence variants was a sequencing artifact. Relative to equally common others, HLA-associated TCR beta chains showed greater clonal expansion in a later analysis. Presence/absence analyses rested on an assumption that sequencing depth was roughly uniform across donors.

Germline V CDR1 and CDR2: LGHNA, YSLEER. This CDR3 has 17 amino acids. Trimming took 4 bases from V and 7 from J; bases not matched to a gene: 9. Primers: 60 Vbeta forward and 13 Jbeta reverse. Method: immunoSEQ multiplex PCR; TCRdb's copy keeps in-frame clones and lacks some. Among 200,000 to 250,000 clones, around 70% were seen once, and the ten largest hold about 3%. This clone was seen once. As yet, its antigen is unknown. This TCR derives from a middle-aged man in good health and CMV-seropositive. V and J are TRBV4-3 and TRBJ2-1; TRBD2 matches at 14 bases. Specimen: PBMCs. CDR3 sequence reads: CASSPGLAGGWRNEQFF. CDR3 coding DNA: TGCGCCAGCAGCCCCGGACTAGCGGGGGGTTGGAGGAATGAGCAGTTCTTC.